This section outlines one T cell receptor beta chain sequence together with its context. What it recognizes is unknown. Sorted subsets were amplified in replicate PCRs using approximately 0.2 ug DNA, tens of thousands of T cell genomes. Measured with immunoSEQ multiplex PCR; TCRdb has only the in-frame clones, and not every one. The repertoire holds around 1.6 million clones, with around 98% as singletons. CDR3 length: 12 residues. Trimming pared 2 bases from V and 4 bases from J, leaving 4 bases between. The V gene's germline CDR1 is SGDLS and CDR2 YYNGEE. These data are taken from a study of shared clonotypes between healthy human individuals. Study results and limitations: Large sequencing depth failed to make sorted-subset sequencing complete, rarefaction showed.

This receptor was taken from a man under 40 in good health. Sequences were obtained from naive CD4+ T cells sorted from blood. Sample subset: CD45RA+ positively selected. The V and J genes are TRBV9 and TRBJ2-1; unclear D gene. The CDR3 region is CASSVYYNEQFF. For the CDR3, the DNA is TGTGCCAGCAGCGTTTATTACAATGAGCAGTTCTTC.